The 24 T cell receptor beta chains below come from one sample, sequenced in a study of human thymus T cells. Thymic material originated from resections removed in the course of corrective heart surgery. Assay: immunoSEQ multiplex PCR; the TCRdb copy retains only in-frame clones and omits some. This sample has around 70,000 clones, with 85% to 95% found just once. The sequenced material came from thymus tissue. Receptors originate from a girl less than two years old with a congenital heart defect but otherwise immunologically healthy.

This chain uses TRBV6-1 with TRBJ1-2; 9 nucleotides agree with TRBD1. CDR1 and CDR2 from the germline V gene are MNHNS and SASEGT. V dropped 7 bases and J dropped 8; count of bases not matched to a gene: 8. The CDR3 contains 13 residues. The CDR3 sequence is CASIQQGAGGYTF. The CDR3 coding sequence is TGTGCCAGCATCCAACAGGGGGCGGGCGGCTACACCTTC.

The sample holds one count of this clone. The chain couples TRBV28 to TRBJ1-1, with D hard to call. The CDR3 is 12 amino acids. Trimming cost V 4 bases and J 7 bases, with 10 bases left between them. The germline CDR1 and CDR2 sequences are MDHEN and SYDVKM. CDR3 loop: CASSCPSYEAFF. As DNA, the CDR3 is TGTGCCAGCAGTTGTCCTTCTTATGAAGCTTTCTTT.

The J gene is TRBJ2-2, the V gene TRBV19, with unresolved D. Germline assignment: CDR1 LNHDA and CDR2 SQIVND (reference sequence). V dropped 3 bases and J dropped 6 bases, with 5 bases sitting between them. The CDR3 spans 12 residues. The CDR3 sequence: CASSMDAGELFF. CDR3 DNA sequence: TGTGCCAGTAGTATGGACGCCGGGGAGCTGTTTTTT. Using reference TRBV19 and TRBJ2-2 for the parts outside the CDR3, the full variable domain is DGGITQSPKYLFRKEGQNVTLSCEQNLNHDAMYWYRQDPGQGLRLIYYSQIVNDFQKGDIAEGYSVSREKKESFPLTVTSAQKNPTAFYLCASSMDAGELFFGEGSRLTVL.

V usage is TRBV5-5 and J usage is TRBJ1-5, with 8 bases fitting TRBD1. Germline lookup yields CDR1 SGHKS and CDR2 YYEKEE (reference sequence). Trimming removed 3 bases from V and 5 bases from J; junction bases left unmatched: 7. The CDR3 length is 15 residues. The CDR3 is CASSSTGAMDQPQHF. CDR3 coding DNA: TGTGCCAGCAGCTCGACAGGGGCCATGGATCAGCCCCAGCATTTT.

The chain is built from TRBV30 and TRBJ2-7; weak D call: TRBD1 (5 bases). V shed 0 bases and J shed 3 bases, with 18 bases lying between them. Germline V gene data show CDR1 as GTSNPN and CDR2 as SVGIG (reference sequence). CDR3 length: 16 amino acids. The CDR3 protein is CAWSVGGQSGNYEQYF. The CDR3 region has the DNA TGTGCCTGGAGTGTAGGCGGACAAAGTGGGAACTACGAGCAGTACTTC.

The V and J genes are TRBV5-8 and TRBJ2-1, with a weak D call TRBD2 (5 bases). V lost 4 bases to trimming and J lost 9 bases, with 20 bases between them. The CDR3 has 15 residues. Germline values: CDR1 SGHTS, CDR2 YDEGEE. CDR3 region: CASSRRGAPLIEQFF. In DNA form, the CDR3 reads TGTGCCAGCAGCCGTCGGGGAGCCCCGCTTATTGAGCAGTTCTTC.

V usage is TRBV14 and J usage is TRBJ2-2; TRBD2 aligns across 9 bases. The V and J ends lost 4 bases and 6 bases, in that order; junction bases with no gene match: 0. CDR1 and CDR2 from the germline V gene are SGHDN and FVKESK. The CDR3 spans 13 residues. DNA for the CDR3: TGTGCCAGCAGCCTAGCGGGAGCCGGGGAGCTGTTTTTT. It yields the protein CASSLAGAGELFF.

V is TRBV5-4 and J is TRBJ1-2, with a weak D call TRBD1 (5 bases). Germline V gene lookup returns CDR1 SGHNT and CDR2 YYREEE (reference sequence). The CDR3 contains 15 residues. Trimming shortened V by 1 base and J by 0 bases, and 10 bases separated the two germline ends. The CDR3, as DNA: TGTGCCAGCAGCTTGCAGGGTCCGTCTAACTATGGCTACACCTTC. Translated: CASSLQGPSNYGYTF. Combining the CDR3 with reference TRBV5-4 and TRBJ1-2 gives the whole variable domain ETGVTQSPTHLIKTRGQQVTLRCSSQSGHNTVSWYQQALGQGPQFIFQYYREEENGRGNFPPRFSGLQFPNYSSELNVNALELDDSALYLCASSLQGPSNYGYTFGSGTRLTVV.

The rearrangement uses TRBV11-2 and TRBJ2-2, with TRBD2 as a possible D gene (5 bases). Deletions cut 1 base from V and 0 bases from J, with 12 bases between. The CDR3 is made up of 17 amino acids. From germline, CDR1 is SGHAT and CDR2 FQNNGV. CDR3 in amino acids: CASSLGVGLTNTGELFF. The DNA of the CDR3 is TGTGCCAGCAGCTTAGGAGTAGGACTGACGAACACCGGGGAGCTGTTTTTT.

V and J are TRBV18 and TRBJ1-1; D unresolved. Trimming took 5 bases from V and 5 from J, leaving 18 bases between them. This CDR3 spans 15 amino acids. Germline V gene data show CDR1 as KGHSH and CDR2 as LQKENI. The CDR3 DNA sequence: TGTGCCAGCTCAGCCCTATGGGGTGGGGTAACTGAAGCTTTCTTT. It specifies CASSALWGGVTEAFF.

V gene TRBV28 combines with J gene TRBJ1-3; D is perhaps TRBD1 (6 bases). V was cut by 5 bases and J by 0 bases, with 14 bases left in between. Germline CDR1 MDHEN, CDR2 SYDVKM. The CDR3 sequence is 16 residues long. CDR3 DNA: TGTGCCAGCAGTGACAGGCTCCTCTTCTCTGGAAACACCATATATTTT. Protein: CASSDRLLFSGNTIYF. Full variable domain (rest looked up from reference TRBV28 and TRBJ1-3): DVKVTQSSRYLVKRTGEKVFLECVQDMDHENMFWYRQDPGLGLRLIYFSYDVKMKEKGDIPEGYSVSREKKERFSLILESASTNQTSMYLCASSDRLLFSGNTIYFGEGSWLTVV.

The genes are TRBV18 and TRBJ1-1; TRBD1 matches 7 bases. V was clipped by 4 bases and J by 0 bases; unmatched bases: 11. Germline V gene sequence: CDR1 KGHSH, CDR2 LQKENI. This CDR3 is built from 17 residues. CDR3 residues: CASSHTGVPSLNTEAFF. The CDR3 coding sequence is TGTGCCAGCTCACACACAGGGGTCCCAAGCCTGAACACTGAAGCTTTCTTT.

This clone was seen a few times. This chain uses TRBV28 with TRBJ2-1, with TRBD2 identical over 11 bases. The CDR3 is 15 amino acids. The ends lost 4 bases at V and 3 bases at J; junction bases unmatched: 2. The V gene's germline CDR1 is MDHEN and CDR2 SYDVKM. Written as DNA, the CDR3 is TGTGCCAGCAGTTCTCTAGCGGGAGGCTACAATGAGCAGTTCTTC. Translated: CASSSLAGGYNEQFF.

The chain uses TRBV7-2 and TRBJ2-3, with D unclear. CDR1 is SGHTA, CDR2 FQGNSA, per germline. This CDR3 contains 16 residues. V was trimmed by 3 bases and J by 4 bases, leaving 17 bases between them. As DNA, the CDR3 is TGTGCCAGCAGCTTCCGGCCTACAAACACCGCAGATACGCAGTATTTT. Protein sequence: CASSFRPTNTADTQYF.

The V gene is TRBV7-9, the J gene TRBJ2-1, with D possibly called TRBD1 or TRBD2 (5 bases each). The CDR3 runs to 18 residues. V gave up 3 bases and J gave up 8 bases, with 26 bases separating them. Germline V CDR1 and CDR2: SEHNR, FQNEAQ (reference sequence). The CDR3 sequence: CASSFPSEGRAPSYEQFF. The CDR3 DNA sequence: TGTGCCAGCAGCTTTCCCTCCGAGGGCAGGGCCCCATCGTATGAGCAGTTCTTC. Drawing the rest from reference TRBV7-9 and TRBJ2-1, the complete variable domain is DTGVSQNPRHKITKRGQNVTFRCDPISEHNRLYWYRQTLGQGPEFLTYFQNEAQLEKSRLLSDRFSAERPKGSFSTLEIQRTEQGDSAMYLCASSFPSEGRAPSYEQFFGPGTRLTVL.

V is TRBV5-4 and J is TRBJ2-5; D perhaps matches TRBD2 (5 bases). This CDR3 is built from 14 residues. CDR1 and CDR2 (germline): SGHNT, YYREEE (reference sequence). Trimming left V 0 bases short and J 7 bases short, with 13 bases between. CDR3 in amino acids: CASSLVPFAGTQYF. DNA of the CDR3: TGTGCCAGCAGCTTGGTCCCCTTCGCGGGGACCCAGTACTTC. Using reference TRBV5-4 and TRBJ2-5 for the parts outside the CDR3, the full variable domain is ETGVTQSPTHLIKTRGQQVTLRCSSQSGHNTVSWYQQALGQGPQFIFQYYREEENGRGNFPPRFSGLQFPNYSSELNVNALELDDSALYLCASSLVPFAGTQYFGPGTRLLVL.

The chain employs TRBV2 and TRBJ1-2, with D possibly TRBD1 on 6 matching bases. Germline-derived CDR1 and CDR2 are SNHLY and FYNNEI. The CDR3 spans 19 residues. Trimming cost V 5 bases and J 0 bases, with 25 bases left between them. DNA for the CDR3: TGTGCCAGCAGTTTGAATACAGTGGTTACAGGGAGGACTAACTATGGCTACACCTTC. The encoded protein is CASSLNTVVTGRTNYGYTF. Filled out from reference TRBV2 and TRBJ1-2, the complete variable domain reads EPEVTQTPSHQVTQMGQEVILRCVPISNHLYFYWYRQILGQKVEFLVSFYNNEISEKSEIFDDQFSVERPDGSNFTLKIRSTKLEDSAMYFCASSLNTVVTGRTNYGYTFGSGTRLTVV.

A remark on this clone: One end of the junction does not line up with germline, which may come from a read error. The chain joins TRBV7-7 to TRBJ2-1; 12 bases line up with TRBD2. CDR3 length: 16 residues. CDR1 SSHAT and CDR2 FNYEAQ come from the germline V gene (reference sequence). DNA of the CDR3: TGTGCTAGCAGCTTAGGACTAGCGGGACCATACAATGAGCAGTTCTTC. Its protein product is CASSLGLAGPYNEQFF.

The chain links TRBV7-3 to TRBJ2-1, with D maybe TRBD2 (6 bases). Deletions cut 0 bases from V and 4 bases from J, with 10 bases between. Germline V lookup: CDR1 SGHTA, CDR2 FQGTGA. The CDR3 is made up of 15 amino acids. The CDR3 sequence is CASSLTPAGYNEQFF. In DNA, the CDR3 is TGTGCCAGCAGCTTAACCCCAGCGGGTTACAATGAGCAGTTCTTC.

The chain recombines TRBV27 with TRBJ2-7, with 11 bases fitting TRBD2. After removal of 6 bases from V and 2 bases from J, the junction contained 9 bases not matched to a gene. The CDR3 totals 16 residues. Per germline, CDR1 MNHEY and CDR2 SMNVEV (reference sequence). The CDR3 nucleotides are TGTGCCAGCAGAACACTCGGGACTAGCGGAGCCTACGAGCAGTACTTC. This sequence encodes CASRTLGTSGAYEQYF.

The genes are TRBV7-2 and TRBJ2-1; possible D gene TRBD1, 7 bases. V lost 5 bases and J 5 bases, leaving 16 bases between the germline ends. Germline values: CDR1 SGHTA, CDR2 FQGNSA. The CDR3 consists of 15 residues. CDR3 nucleotide sequence: TGTGCCAGCAGCCCAGGGGGGCTAGCGCACAATGAGCAGTTCTTC. It specifies CASSPGGLAHNEQFF.

In this sample, this clone turned up once. The rearrangement joins TRBV7-4 to TRBJ1-1; a possible D gene is TRBD1 (6 bases). The germline V gene encodes CDR1 SGHVT and CDR2 SQSDAQ. The ends were cut back, 5 bases at V and 1 base at J, with 17 bases in the middle. This CDR3 comprises 16 residues. Here the CDR3 DNA reads TGTGCCAGCAGCCCCGCCTGGGGGGGGGCGAACACTGAAGCTTTCTTT. This codes for CASSPAWGGANTEAFF.

This chain uses TRBV7-6 with TRBJ2-5; TRBD2 matches at 11 bases. CDR1 is SGHVS, CDR2 FNYEAQ, per germline. The CDR3 covers 16 residues. J lost 4 bases, V lost 5 bases, and 9 bases had no gene match. The CDR3 here is CASSPRTSGRGETQYF. The DNA of the CDR3 is TGTGCCAGCAGCCCGCGTACTAGCGGGAGAGGAGAGACCCAGTACTTC.

The chain is built from TRBV19 and TRBJ2-1, with 7 positions matching TRBD2. The ends lost 3 bases at V and 11 bases at J; junction bases unmatched: 13. Germline CDR1 and CDR2: LNHDA and SQIVND (reference sequence). This CDR3 contains 15 residues. CDR3 DNA sequence: TGTGCCAGTAGTATGAACGGGCGGGAGATGGGTAAGCAGTTCTTC. It is translated as CASSMNGREMGKQFF.